Listed below are T cell receptor beta chains from one sample, sequenced in a study of T cells in Graves' hyperthyroidism and ophthalmopathy. TCRdb ran MiXCR on the multiplex PCR reads and lists one entry per CDR3 protein. The sample consists of roughly 700,000 distinct CDR3 sequences, less than 15% of them appearing once. The sequenced sample was blood. These receptors originate from a woman aged 18-29 years with Graves' hyperthyroidism. CDR3s include the opening cysteine and the closing phenylalanine or tryptophan. The D gene is left open where the match is weak. Size is omitted from some rows. Given values are once, few, many or a class for expanded clones.

>TRBJ1-2|-|-|TRBV9
TGTGCCAGCAGCGTAGATCAAGAGGGTCGCTATGGCTACACCTTC
CASSVDQEGRYGYTF
>TRBJ2-7|TRBD2|many|TRBV12-3/TRBV12-4
TGTGCCAGCAGGGGTGGGACTAGCGGGACCTTTCAGCAGTACTTC
CASRGGTSGTFQQYF
>TRBJ1-2|-|-|TRBV29-1
TGCAGCGTCTCCGAGGGGGAGGGCTACACCTTC
CSVSEGEGYTF
>TRBJ1-6|-|-|TRBV7-6
TGTGCCGGTCGAAATTCACCCCTCCACTTT
CAGRNSPLHF
>TRBJ1-2|-|few|TRBV24-1
TGTGCCACCAGTGAAGGGGTCTATGGCTACACCTTC
CATSEGVYGYTF
>TRBJ1-3|TRBD1|-|TRBV7-9
TGTGCCAGCAGCTTAGCGGACAGGCGCTCTGGAAACACCATATATTTT
CASSLADRRSGNTIYF
>TRBJ2-5|-|many|TRBV18
TGTGCCAGCTCACCTCAGTGGACAGTGCAAGAGACCCAGTACTTC
CASSPQWTVQETQYF
>TRBJ2-3|-|many|TRBV11-2
TGTGCCAGCAGCTCCGCAGGAAAGCCCGATACGCAGTATTTT
CASSSAGKPDTQYF
>TRBJ1-5|TRBD1|many|TRBV2
TGTGCCAGCAATCATAGGGGGCAGGATCAGCCCCAGCATTTT
CASNHRGQDQPQHF
>TRBJ2-7|-|many|TRBV12-3/TRBV12-4
TGTGCCAGCAGCTTAGGACCGAGCTACGAGCAGTACTTC
CASSLGPSYEQYF
>TRBJ2-4|-|many|TRBV12-3/TRBV12-4
TGTGCCCGCAGTTTTGCTCTGTCTCGGGATTTAGCCAAAAACATTCAGTACTTC
CARSFALSRDLAKNIQYF
>TRBJ2-7|-|few|TRBV29-1
TGCAGCGTTGACGCTAGGGGGTCCTACGAGCAGTACTTC
CSVDARGSYEQYF
>TRBJ2-3|TRBD1|-|TRBV11-2
TGTGCCAGCGGCTCACGGACAGGGGGCCCAGATACGCAGTATTTT
CASGSRTGGPDTQYF
>TRBJ2-3|-|many|TRBV11-2
TGTGCCAGCAGCTTACTGCAGGGACGTCATAGGACGCAGTATTTT
CASSLLQGRHRTQYF
>TRBJ2-1|-|many|TRBV11-2
TGTGCCAGCAGCTTAGATGGCCAGATAGGGGGGCCCACCTACAATGAGCAGTTCTTC
CASSLDGQIGGPTYNEQFF
>TRBJ1-2|-|many|TRBV30
TGTGCCTGGAGTCCCGAGTGGACAAGCTATGGCTACACCTTC
CAWSPEWTSYGYTF
>TRBJ2-1|-|many|TRBV2
TGTGCCAGCAGAATCTCTGTTGCGAGGAAAAGGAATGAGCAGTTCTTC
CASRISVARKRNEQFF
>TRBJ2-4|TRBD1|many|TRBV6-1
TGTGCCAGCAGTGACCGGGACAGAAAGTACTTC
CASSDRDRKYF
>TRBJ2-2|-|many|TRBV13
TGTGCCAGCAGCTACGGGGACCAAGGCACCGGGGAGCTGTTTTTT
CASSYGDQGTGELFF
>TRBJ2-6|-|-|TRBV19
TGTGCCACCATAGAAAGGGCAGGGGCCAACGTCCTGACTTTC
CATIERAGANVLTF
>TRBJ2-6|TRBD1|-|TRBV30
TGTGCCTGGAGGTTCTGGGACAGGGGGCCCGGGGCCAACGTCCTGACTTTC
CAWRFWDRGPGANVLTF
>TRBJ2-1|TRBD2|many|TRBV25-1
TGTGCCAGCAGTGAATTCGGGCTAGCGGGTTTCAATGAGCAGTTCTTC
CASSEFGLAGFNEQFF